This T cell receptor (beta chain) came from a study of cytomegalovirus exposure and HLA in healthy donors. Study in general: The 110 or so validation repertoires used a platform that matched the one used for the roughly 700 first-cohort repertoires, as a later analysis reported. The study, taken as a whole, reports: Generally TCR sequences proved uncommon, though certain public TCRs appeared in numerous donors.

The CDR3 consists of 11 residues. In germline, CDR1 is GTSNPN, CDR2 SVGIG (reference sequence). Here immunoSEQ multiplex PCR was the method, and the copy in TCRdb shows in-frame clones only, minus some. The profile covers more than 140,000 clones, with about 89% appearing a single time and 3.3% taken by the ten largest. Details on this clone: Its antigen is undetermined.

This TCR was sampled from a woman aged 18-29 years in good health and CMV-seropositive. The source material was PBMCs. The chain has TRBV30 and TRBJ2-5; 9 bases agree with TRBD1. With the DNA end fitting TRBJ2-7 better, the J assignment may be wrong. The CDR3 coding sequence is TGTGCCTGGGGGGACAGGGTCGAGCAGTACTTC. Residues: CAWGDRVEQYF.